Below are 20 T cell receptor beta chains sequenced from a single sample in a study of T cell repertoires in cytomegalovirus infection. No antigens are known for them. TCRdb called the reads again in MiXCR, with one record for every CDR3 protein. The data contain about 360,000 distinct CDR3 sequences, about 34% of them singletons. The starting material was cultured PBMCs, obtained from culture after CMV antigen stimulation. Receptors were obtained from a human donor in good health (CMV status not recorded). Some clones in this sample may be carry-over from other donors' samples.

The rearrangement links TRBV5-6 to TRBJ2-5; TRBD2 matches at 7 bases. V lost 1 base, J lost 2 bases, and 5 bases stayed unmatched. Germline loops: CDR1 SGHDT, CDR2 YYEEEE. The CDR3 totals 15 residues. In nucleotides, the CDR3 is TGTGCCAGCAGCTTGACTGCTAGCGGTCAAGAGACCCAGTACTTC. It yields the protein CASSLTASGQETQYF.

The genes are TRBV15 and TRBJ1-5, with D unclear. The CDR3 runs 16 residues. Germline CDR1 is LNHNV and CDR2 is YYDKDF (reference sequence). The V and J ends lost 1 base and 4 bases respectively, with 14 bases between them. CDR3 DNA: TGTGCCACCAGCAGAGCTGGGAGGCAGCATAATCAGCCCCAGCATTTT. Protein product: CATSRAGRQHNQPQHF.

This clonotype has only a few counts. The V gene is TRBV6-2 or TRBV6-3, the J gene TRBJ2-1; 7 bases are shared with TRBD2. The CDR3 runs to 14 residues. The germline CDR1 and CDR2 sequences are MNHEY and SVGEGT. V lost 7 bases and J lost 4; bases outside the gene matches: 7. CDR3 in DNA: TGTGCCAGCATCCTAGCGGAGGGGTACAATGAGCAGTTCTTC. Its protein product is CASILAEGYNEQFF.

This clonotype was counted many times. The chain links TRBV7-2 to TRBJ2-1, with 13 bases lining up with TRBD2. With 4 bases clipped from V and 7 bases from J, the junction kept 10 bases outside the gene matches. Germline CDR1 and CDR2: SGHTA and FQGNSA. The CDR3 has 17 amino acids. The DNA of the CDR3 is TGTGCCAGCAGCTCGAAAAGTGGGACTAGCGGGAAAAATGAGCAGTTCTTC. Protein product: CASSSKSGTSGKNEQFF.

This clonotype has more than one count but fewer than ten. The chain has TRBV7-3 and TRBJ2-2; maybe TRBD2 (5 bases). The CDR3 spans 15 residues. Trimming took off 5 bases at V and 3 bases at J, with 13 bases between the two ends. The V gene's germline CDR1 is SGHTA and CDR2 FQGTGA. CDR3 sequence (DNA): TGTGCCAGCAGCCCCCACGGGATTGACACCGGGGAGCTGTTTTTT. This gives the protein CASSPHGIDTGELFF. The full variable domain, with the rest looked up from reference TRBV7-3 and TRBJ2-2, is GAGVSQTPSNKVTEKGKYVELRCDPISGHTALYWYRQSLGQGPEFLIYFQGTGAADDSGLPNDRFFAVRPEGSVSTLKIQRTERGDSAVYLCASSPHGIDTGELFFGEGSRLTVL.

There are a few counts of this clonotype. This rearrangement joins TRBV6-5 to TRBJ2-1; D gene ambiguous. This CDR3 is 11 amino acids long. Germline V gene data show CDR1 as MNHEY and CDR2 as SVGAGI. The V gene lost 2 bases and the J gene lost 7 bases, with 3 bases spanning the gap. DNA for the CDR3: TGTGCCAGCAGTTACGGGAATGAGCAGTTCTTC. Protein: CASSYGNEQFF.

V usage is TRBV11-2 and J usage is TRBJ2-1; TRBD2 matches 10 bases. V was clipped by 5 bases and J by 6 bases; unmatched bases: 10. Germline V gives CDR1 SGHAT, CDR2 FQNNGV. The CDR3 has 16 residues. The CDR3 here is CASSTLASGSGNEQFF. CDR3 DNA: TGTGCCAGCAGCACACTAGCTAGCGGGAGTGGCAATGAGCAGTTCTTC. Full variable domain (missing parts from reference TRBV11-2 and TRBJ2-1): EAGVAQSPRYKIIEKRQSVAFWCNPISGHATLYWYQQILGQGPKLLIQFQNNGVVDDSQLPKDRFSAERLKGVDSTLKIQPAKLEDSAVYLCASSTLASGSGNEQFFGPGTRLTVL.

The chain has TRBV27 and TRBJ2-1, with D possibly matching TRBD1 (6 bases). Per germline, CDR1 MNHEY and CDR2 SMNVEV (reference sequence). V lost 5 bases and J 15 bases, leaving 17 bases between the germline ends. CDR3 size: 12 residues. CDR3 region: CASSPHRERLFF. In DNA, the CDR3 is TGTGCCAGCAGTCCTCACAGGGAAAGGCTGTTCTTC.

To note about this clonotype: One end of the junction fails to match germline, which may point to a read error. This chain connects TRBV4-1 to TRBJ2-1; the match to TRBD2 covers 7 bases. CDR3 length: 14 amino acids. CDR1 and CDR2 from the germline V gene are MGHRA and YSYEKL. As DNA, the CDR3 is TGTGCCAGCTCCGCTAGCGGTTCGGGGAATGAGCAGTTCTTC. Amino acids: CASSASGSGNEQFF.

This clonotype was picked up many times. V and J are TRBV7-2 and TRBJ2-3, with 8 bases aligning to TRBD2. Losses at the gene ends were 0 bases for V and 0 bases for J; bases not matched to a gene: 5. This CDR3 comprises 17 residues. Germline-derived CDR1 and CDR2 are SGHTA and FQGNSA. The CDR3 region has the DNA TGTGCCAGCAGCTTAGCCGGGAGGGCCAGGAGCACAGATACGCAGTATTTT. Translated, it gives CASSLAGRARSTDTQYF.

V usage is TRBV6-2 or TRBV6-3 and J usage is TRBJ2-7; TRBD2 matches 15 bases. CDR1 is MNHEY and CDR2 is SVGEGT in the germline V gene. The CDR3 runs 17 residues. Trimming removed 1 base from V and 4 bases from J; junction bases left unmatched: 5. The CDR3 spells CASSYFGTSGRRYEQYF. As DNA, the CDR3 is TGTGCCAGCAGTTACTTTGGGACTAGCGGGAGGAGATACGAGCAGTACTTC.

This clonotype was counted at least ten times. The V gene is TRBV6-5, the J gene TRBJ1-2; 7 bases map to TRBD1. Unmatched junction bases numbered 13, after V lost 0 bases and J lost 6 bases. The CDR3 contains 17 residues. Germline CDR1 MNHEY, CDR2 SVGAGI. As DNA, the CDR3 is TGTGCCAGCAGTTACTCGTCCTGGACAGGTCGGGAGAATGGCTACACCTTC. This sequence encodes CASSYSSWTGRENGYTF.

The rearrangement links TRBV20-1 to TRBJ2-5, with a possible D match to TRBD1 (6 bases). Germline V gene sequence: CDR1 DFQATT, CDR2 SNEGSKA (reference sequence). The CDR3 has 12 residues. Trimming stripped 3 bases from V and 3 bases from J, with 8 bases between. For the CDR3, the DNA is TGCAGTGCTAGGGGGGCGGAAGAGACCCAGTACTTC. Translation gives CSARGAEETQYF.

This chain uses TRBV6-1 with TRBJ1-1, with 12 positions matching TRBD1. Germline lookup yields CDR1 MNHNS and CDR2 SASEGT. The J segment lost 6 bases and the V segment lost 5 bases, leaving 10 bases of the junction unmatched. The CDR3 contains 16 residues. The CDR3 is CASSYRDRGPLAEAFF. DNA for the CDR3: TGTGCCAGCAGTTACCGGGACAGGGGGCCTTTGGCTGAAGCTTTCTTT.

Worth noting for this clonotype: One end of the junction is discordant with germline, which a read error may explain. The CDR3 bases are TGTGCCAGCAGTCGACAGGTTTCTGGAAACGCCATATATTTT. Protein product: CASSRQVSGNAIYF. This chain connects TRBV6-6 to TRBJ1-3; a weak D match, TRBD1 (6 bases). CDR1 and CDR2 (germline): MNHNY, SVGAGI (reference sequence). The CDR3 extends over 14 amino acids.

This clonotype was seen only a few times. The V gene is TRBV7-9, the J gene TRBJ1-3; D gene unclear. The V gene lost 3 bases and the J gene lost 8 bases, with 11 bases spanning the gap. CDR1 is SEHNR, CDR2 FQNEAQ, per germline (reference sequence). The CDR3 has 13 residues. The CDR3 DNA is TGTGCCAGCAGCTTCGGGCCACCGGACACCATATATTTT. Amino acid sequence: CASSFGPPDTIYF.

The chain couples TRBV18 to TRBJ2-7; D possibly corresponds to TRBD2 (6 bases). Trimming cost V 5 bases and J 7 bases, with 12 bases left between them. The CDR3 has 12 amino acids. Per the germline V gene, CDR1 is KGHSH and CDR2 is LQKENI. CDR3 in DNA: TGTGCCAGCTCAGCGACTAGTATGGAGCAGTACTTC. Protein sequence: CASSATSMEQYF.

This clonotype occurred a few times. This chain links TRBV15 with TRBJ2-3, with TRBD2 as a possible D gene (5 bases). Germline V gives CDR1 LNHNV, CDR2 YYDKDF (reference sequence). V lost 1 base and J 6 bases, leaving 11 bases between the germline ends. This CDR3 comprises 14 residues. This CDR3 is CATSRGRGMDTQYF. CDR3 in DNA: TGTGCCACCAGCAGAGGACGGGGTATGGATACGCAGTATTTT. Together with reference TRBV15 and TRBJ2-3, the CDR3 gives the full variable domain: DAMVIQNPRYQVTQFGKPVTLSCSQTLNHNVMYWYQQKSSQAPKLLFHYYDKDFNNEADTPDNFQSRRPNTSFCFLDIRSPGLGDTAMYLCATSRGRGMDTQYFGPGTRLTVL.

This clonotype was counted ten times or more. The chain employs TRBV6-6 and TRBJ2-3, with 10 bases identical to TRBD1. Germline assignment: CDR1 MNHNY and CDR2 SVGAGI (reference sequence). With 6 bases clipped from V and 3 bases from J, the junction kept 6 bases outside the gene matches. The CDR3 consists of 15 residues. The CDR3 nucleotides are TGTGCCAGCAGGGAGCGGGACAGGGGAACAGATACGCAGTATTTT. This encodes CASRERDRGTDTQYF.

A few counts support this clonotype. The chain links TRBV10-3 to TRBJ1-4; TRBD1 aligns across 10 bases. This CDR3 comprises 15 residues. The germline gives CDR1 ENHRY, CDR2 SYGVKD. Unmatched junction bases numbered 6, after V lost 4 bases and J lost 7 bases. In nucleotides, the CDR3 is TGTGCCATCAGTGGGGGGACAGGGGTCGGTGAAAAACTGTTTTTT. The encoded protein is CAISGGTGVGEKLFF.